These T cell receptor beta chains were read from a single sample in a study of T cell responses to AZD1222 COVID-19 vaccine. Clones were sequenced by immunoSEQ multiplex PCR, and TCRdb holds only the in-frame ones, with some missing. The data contain under 150,000 clones, under 95% of them singletons. The input for sequencing was peripheral blood, taken on day 0 of AZD1222 vaccination. These receptors originate from an adult in good health. The CDR3 runs from the conserved cysteine through the conserved F or W. A D gene is named only where the DNA matches it firmly. Where a row states a size, it is once, few, many or the class of an expanded clone; other rows omit it.

>NA|TRBJ1-1|TRBV12-3/TRBV12-4|NA
TGTGCCAGCAGTTTAGGACCCAGTAAAGCTTTCTTT
CASSLGPSKAFF
>NA|TRBJ1-5|TRBV19|NA
TGTGCCAGTAGTATAGTAGGGACGGATTATCAGCCCCAGCATTTT
CASSIVGTDYQPQHF
>NA|TRBJ1-2|TRBV28|NA
TGTGCCAGCTCGGGGGGGTATGGCTACACCTTC
CASSGGYGYTF
>NA|TRBJ2-5|TRBV5-1|NA
TGCGCCAGCAGCCCCCGGACCAACACCAAAGAGACCCAGTACTTC
CASSPRTNTKETQYF
>TRBD1|TRBJ1-2|TRBV7-2|NA
TGTGCCAGCAGCTCGACAGGGTATAGCTATGGCTACACCTTC
CASSSTGYSYGYTF
>NA|TRBJ2-1|TRBV5-5|NA
TGTGCCACCACGGCGTCGGGGAATGAGCAGTTCTTC
CATTASGNEQFF
>NA|TRBJ1-5|TRBV19|NA
TGTGCCAGTAGCACTCAGAAGGGGCAGCCCCAGCATTTT
CASSTQKGQPQHF
>NA|TRBJ2-7|TRBV20-1|NA
TGCAGTGCTAGGGGGGTGGGCGAGCAGTACTTC
CSARGVGEQYF
>NA|TRBJ1-2|TRBV5-1|NA
TGCGCCAGCAGCTTGGAGTCTCCTAACTATGGCTACACCTTC
CASSLESPNYGYTF
>NA|TRBJ1-5|TRBV12-5|NA
TGTGCTAGTGGTCTGTTCGGCTATAGCAATCAGCCCCAGCATTTT
CASGLFGYSNQPQHF
>TRBD1|TRBJ1-2|TRBV15|few
TGTGCCACCAGCAGGAAAACAGGGGGGTCGGATGGCTACACCTTC
CATSRKTGGSDGYTF
>NA|TRBJ2-1|TRBV11-2|NA
TGTGCCAGCAGCGCTAGGGGAACAGGGTTGGGCCGTTGGCAGTTCTTC
CASSARGTGLGRWQFF
>TRBD1|TRBJ1-2|TRBV7-2|NA
TGTGCCAGCAGTAAGGGACAGGGCGAAGGCTACACCTTC
CASSKGQGEGYTF
>TRBD1|TRBJ1-3|TRBV6-4|few
TGTGCCAGCAGTGCCGGACAGGCTGGAAACACCATATATTTT
CASSAGQAGNTIYF
>TRBD1|TRBJ2-3|TRBV7-2|once
TGTGCCAGCAGCTCAAGACAGGGCTTAAGGACGCAGTATTTT
CASSSRQGLRTQYF
>TRBD1|TRBJ1-1|TRBV6-5|NA
TGTGCCAGCAGCCGAGCGACAGGGGTGGCCACTGAAGCTTTCTTT
CASSRATGVATEAFF
>NA|TRBJ1-4|TRBV29-1|NA
TGCAGCGCTAAGAGTGGAACAACTAATGAAAAACTGTTTTTT
CSAKSGTTNEKLFF
>NA|TRBJ2-5|TRBV5-1|NA
TGCGCCAGCAGCTCCTCGCCGGGCCGAAGGCAAGAGACCCAGTACTTC
CASSSSPGRRQETQYF
>NA|TRBJ1-1|TRBV4-2|NA
TGTGCCAGCAGCCAAGAAGAGGGAATGAGCACTGAAGCTTTCTTT
CASSQEEGMSTEAFF
>NA|TRBJ1-5|TRBV11-2|once
TGTGCCAGCAGCGCCTTTGGAGAGGCTGGTGGGCCCCAGCATTTT
CASSAFGEAGGPQHF
>TRBD1|TRBJ2-4|TRBV10-1|NA
TGCGCCAGCACCTCACCGGGACAGGGCCTACCAAACATTCAGTACTTC
CASTSPGQGLPNIQYF
>NA|TRBJ1-2|TRBV6-5|once
TGTGCCAGCAGTCTCCTTGGGGGAGGGGATGGCTACACCTTC
CASSLLGGGDGYTF
>TRBD2|TRBJ2-7|TRBV3-1/TRBV3-2|once
TGTGCCAGCAGCCTACTAGCGGACGAGCAGTACTTC
CASSLLADEQYF
>NA|TRBJ1-2|TRBV5-1|NA
TGCGCCAGCAGCTTGGCCTTTTCAGGCGGCTACACCTTC
CASSLAFSGGYTF
>NA|TRBJ1-5|TRBV5-1|NA
TGCGCCAGCAGCTTGGGGAGCCTCTTCCCATCGCCCCAGCATTTT
CASSLGSLFPSPQHF
>NA|TRBJ1-5|TRBV12-3/TRBV12-4|NA
TGTGCCAGCAGGGGAGGGTATAGGCAGCCCCAGCATTTT
CASRGGYRQPQHF
>TRBD1|TRBJ1-1|TRBV5-1|NA
TGCGCCAGCAGTCCCGTCGGACAGGGTGCTGAAGCTTTCTTT
CASSPVGQGAEAFF
>NA|TRBJ2-1|TRBV6-2/TRBV6-3|NA
TGTGCCAGCAGTCCCCTGGGCGGTTCCTACAATGAGCAGTTCTTC
CASSPLGGSYNEQFF
>NA|TRBJ2-7|TRBV7-2|once
TGTGCCAGCAGCGGAAGGGGAGTCAAGGCCTACGAGCAGTACTTC
CASSGRGVKAYEQYF
>NA|TRBJ2-2|TRBV7-2|NA
TGTGCCAGCAGCTGGGCCCGACGGGAAAACACCGGGGAGCTGTTTTTT
CASSWARRENTGELFF
>NA|TRBJ1-4|TRBV5-1|NA
TGCGCCAGCAGCTTGGAAATAATCGGGTCAACTAATGAAAAACTGTTTTTT
CASSLEIIGSTNEKLFF
>TRBD2|TRBJ2-1|TRBV15|NA
TGTGCCACCAGCAGAGCAACTAGCGGGAGAAATCTTGAGCAGTTCTTC
CATSRATSGRNLEQFF
>NA|TRBJ1-2|TRBV7-2|once
TGTGCCAGCACTTCCAGAGCTAACTATGGCTACACCTTC
CASTSRANYGYTF
>NA|TRBJ1-1|TRBV28|NA
TGTGCCAGCAAAAGGGGATCGGGGAGAGAAGCTTTCTTT
CASKRGSGREAFF
>NA|TRBJ2-3|TRBV11-2|NA
TGTGCCAGCAGCTTCGGACGCTCTAGCACAGATACGCAGTATTTT
CASSFGRSSTDTQYF
>NA|TRBJ1-4|TRBV2|once
TGTGCCAGCGTGGCCGCAACTAATGAAAAACTGTTTTTT
CASVAATNEKLFF
>NA|TRBJ1-4|TRBV6-6|medium-sized
TGTGCCAGCAGTGCCATCGCAGAAGTACTTGAAAAACTGTTTTTT
CASSAIAEVLEKLFF
>TRBD2|TRBJ2-1|TRBV12-3/TRBV12-4|NA
TGTGCCAGCAAGCGGGAGCTCAATGAGCAGTTCTTC
CASKRELNEQFF
>NA|TRBJ1-2|TRBV2|NA
TGTGCCAGCAGTGAAACGCTAGGGAACTATGGCTACACCTTC
CASSETLGNYGYTF
>TRBD1|TRBJ1-6|TRBV5-6|NA
TGTGCCAGCAGCTCGGGACAGGGAAATCGATCACCCCTCCACTTT
CASSSGQGNRSPLHF
>NA|TRBJ2-5|TRBV5-6|few
TGTGCCAGCAGCTTAGTCAGGCAAGAGACCCAGTACTTC
CASSLVRQETQYF
>TRBD1|TRBJ2-5|TRBV12-5|once
TGTGCTAGTGGTTTGACAGGGGGAGAGACCCAGTACTTC
CASGLTGGETQYF
>NA|TRBJ1-6|TRBV13|NA
TGTGCCAGCAGCTTAGGATTGGATTCACCCCTCCACTTT
CASSLGLDSPLHF
>NA|TRBJ1-3|TRBV5-1|NA
TGCGCCAGCAGCCCGGGCTCTGGAAACACCATATATTTT
CASSPGSGNTIYF
>TRBD2|TRBJ2-3|TRBV3-1/TRBV3-2|NA
TGTGCCAGCAGCCAGACTAGCGGAAGCACAGATACGCAGTATTTT
CASSQTSGSTDTQYF
>NA|TRBJ2-2|TRBV7-7|NA
TGTGCCAGCAGCTTACCTCACGGGGAGCTGTTTTTT
CASSLPHGELFF
>TRBD1|TRBJ1-6|TRBV6-4|NA
TGTGCCAGCAGCCGTGGGACAGGGGGCGTTTCACCCCTCCACTTT
CASSRGTGGVSPLHF
>NA|TRBJ2-1|TRBV19|NA
TGTGCCAGTAGTATCGGCAATGAGCAGTTCTTC
CASSIGNEQFF
>NA|TRBJ2-1|TRBV14|NA
TGTGCCAGCAGCCACGCAAAGGGTAGCTTTCCATCCTACAATGAGCAGTTCTTC
CASSHAKGSFPSYNEQFF